Here is one T cell receptor (beta chain) with its context. Other nucleotide sequences in the sample specify the same CDR3. Assay: immunoSEQ multiplex PCR; the TCRdb copy retains only in-frame clones and omits some. The data contain 2 million to 3 million clones, approximately 93% of them singletons. Germline CDR1 is GTSNPN and CDR2 is SVGIG (reference sequence). CDR3 length equals 11 residues. Trimming removed 6 bases from V and 0 bases from J, with 5 bases in between. The data derive from a study of shared clonotypes between healthy human individuals. The V and J genes are TRBV30 and TRBJ1-1; D ambiguous. Sequenced material: naive CD4+ T cells from PBMCs. Subset described: CD45RA+ positively selected. This receptor was obtained from a man between 18 and 29 years old in good health. Some clones in this sample may be carry-over from other donors' samples. The CDR3 nucleotides read TGTGCCTGCGGGTTGAACACTGAAGCTTTCTTT. Translating it yields CACGLNTEAFF.